Listed below are T cell receptor beta chains from one sample, sequenced in a study of human T cells and chemical hapten exposure. TCRdb reprocessed the RACE reads via MiXCR and lists one record per CDR3 protein. The data show tens of thousands of distinct CDR3 sequences, with around 10% seen just once and 15% held by the top ten. The input for sequencing was whole blood, taken in connection with sensitization to the hapten diphenylcyclopropenone (DPC). These receptor sequences come from a woman between 40 and 50 years old with alopecia areata. Some clones in this sample may be carry-over from other donors' samples. The CDR3 runs from the conserved cysteine through the conserved F or W. Fields, in order: D gene, clone size, J gene, CDR3 length, V gene, CDR3 DNA, CDR3 protein. D genes are given only for firm matches. The size of a clone is reported for some rows only, either as once, few or many, or as a class for expanded clones.

D: -; size: many; J: TRBJ2-3; length: 12; V: TRBV7-2; DNA: TGTGCCAGCAGCTTAGCTACGGGGGACCGGTATTTT; CDR3: CASSLATGDRYF
D: -; size: many; J: TRBJ1-3; length: 18; V: TRBV7-3; DNA: TGTGCCAGCAGCTTGGGGTCATCCCCGCAGGGAAGTGGAAACACCATATATTTT; CDR3: CASSLGSSPQGSGNTIYF
D: TRBD1; size: many; J: TRBJ1-2; length: 14; V: TRBV4-1; DNA: TGCGCCAGCAGCGATGACAGGGCAGGCTATGGCTACACCTTC; CDR3: CASSDDRAGYGYTF
D: -; size: many; J: TRBJ1-1; length: 13; V: TRBV10-2; DNA: TGCGCCAGCAGGGACGGACAAAAATGGGAAGCTTTCTTT; CDR3: CASRDGQKWEAFF
D: -; size: -; J: TRBJ1-5; length: 16; V: TRBV9; DNA: TGTGCCAGCAGCCCCCCGGCGGCGGGGGGAAATCAGCCCCAGCATTTT; CDR3: CASSPPAAGGNQPQHF
D: -; size: many; J: TRBJ2-1; length: 14; V: TRBV27; DNA: TGTGCCAGCAGTTTATTTGGGAACGGAATTGAGCAGTTCTTC; CDR3: CASSLFGNGIEQFF
D: -; size: many; J: TRBJ1-1; length: 13; V: TRBV20-1; DNA: TGCAGTGTGGATGGGGTTTTGAACACTGAAGCTTTCTTT; CDR3: CSVDGVLNTEAFF
D: -; size: few; J: TRBJ2-3; length: 15; V: TRBV20-1; DNA: TGCAGTGCTAGTCGGTGGCTAGTGGGCACAGATACGCAGTATTTT; CDR3: CSASRWLVGTDTQYF
D: -; size: many; J: TRBJ1-1; length: 12; V: TRBV18; DNA: TGTGCCAGCTCGACCGGGGGGGTGGAAGCTTTCTTT; CDR3: CASSTGGVEAFF
D: -; size: many; J: TRBJ1-2; length: 13; V: TRBV20-1; DNA: TGCAGTGCTAGAGAAAGAATAACTAGGGGCTACACCTTC; CDR3: CSARERITRGYTF
D: -; size: -; J: TRBJ2-6; length: 17; V: TRBV18; DNA: TGTGCCAGCTCACCACTTTGGGGGGGCAATGGGGCCAACGTCCTGACTTTC; CDR3: CASSPLWGGNGANVLTF
D: -; size: many; J: TRBJ1-2; length: 11; V: TRBV18; DNA: TGTGCCAGCTCAACTGACTATGGCTACACCTTC; CDR3: CASSTDYGYTF
D: -; size: -; J: TRBJ2-6; length: 17; V: TRBV4-1; DNA: TGCGCCAGCAGCCCCAGGTCCGGCGAAACTGGGGCCAACGTCCTGACTTTC; CDR3: CASSPRSGETGANVLTF
D: -; size: many; J: TRBJ1-2; length: 14; V: TRBV2; DNA: TGTGCCAGCAGTGAGCAGAGAGCTAACTATGGCTACACCTTC; CDR3: CASSEQRANYGYTF
D: -; size: many; J: TRBJ2-5; length: 15; V: TRBV5-5; DNA: TGTGCCAGCAGCTTGCAGGACAGTCGTCAAGAGACCCAGTACTTC; CDR3: CASSLQDSRQETQYF
D: -; size: many; J: TRBJ2-7; length: 11; V: TRBV3-1; DNA: TGTGCCAGCAGCCACCGACATGAGCAGTACTTC; CDR3: CASSHRHEQYF
D: -; size: many; J: TRBJ1-4; length: 15; V: TRBV7-6; DNA: TGTGCCAGCAGCTTTGGACTCTCAACTAATGAAAAACTGTTTTTT; CDR3: CASSFGLSTNEKLFF
D: -; size: -; J: TRBJ1-2; length: 13; V: TRBV9; DNA: TGTGCCAGCACGCGGATGGGGGACTATGGCTACACCTTC; CDR3: CASTRMGDYGYTF
D: -; size: few; J: TRBJ2-7; length: 16; V: TRBV29-1; DNA: TGCAGCGTTGTACCGTCGCCTATAGGATCTGGAAAATTTGAGTACTTC; CDR3: CSVVPSPIGSGKFEYF
D: -; size: many; J: TRBJ2-7; length: 15; V: TRBV18; DNA: TGTGCCAGCTCACCCCAATCTCAGGGGCTTTCCGAGCAGTACTTC; CDR3: CASSPQSQGLSEQYF
D: -; size: many; J: TRBJ1-4; length: 13; V: TRBV6-1; DNA: TGTGCCAGCAGGCCGCCGATTAATGAAAAACTGTTTTTT; CDR3: CASRPPINEKLFF
D: -; size: many; J: TRBJ1-2; length: 15; V: TRBV12-3/TRBV12-4; DNA: TGTGCCAGCAGTTTAGTGAGTGACGGGGGAGATGGCTACACCTTC; CDR3: CASSLVSDGGDGYTF
D: -; size: many; J: TRBJ1-2; length: 16; V: TRBV3-1; DNA: TGTGCCAGCAGCCAAGATTCGTCCGGGTCACACTATGGCTACACCTTC; CDR3: CASSQDSSGSHYGYTF
D: -; size: few; J: TRBJ2-5; length: 14; V: TRBV30; DNA: TGTGCCTGGAGTCCCGGGCGGATTCAAGAGACCCAGTACTTC; CDR3: CAWSPGRIQETQYF
D: TRBD2; size: many; J: TRBJ2-5; length: 18; V: TRBV3-1; DNA: TGTGCCAGCAGCCAGGCGACTAGCGGGGGGCTGAGGGTAGAGACCCAGTACTTC; CDR3: CASSQATSGGLRVETQYF
D: -; size: few; J: TRBJ1-6; length: 14; V: TRBV20-1; DNA: TGCAGTGCTAGCCCCGGGACGGACAATTCACCCCTCCACTTT; CDR3: CSASPGTDNSPLHF
D: -; size: many; J: TRBJ1-2; length: 13; V: TRBV20-1; DNA: TGCAGTGCTGGGCACAGGGAGGAAGATGGCTACACCTTC; CDR3: CSAGHREEDGYTF
D: -; size: many; J: TRBJ2-3; length: 14; V: TRBV4-2; DNA: TGTGCCAGCAGCCAAAGATTTCTAGGGGATACGCAGTATTTT; CDR3: CASSQRFLGDTQYF
D: -; size: many; J: TRBJ1-2; length: 14; V: TRBV6-1; DNA: TGTGCCAGCAGTGAATCAGGCTCGTTGTTCGACTACACCTTC; CDR3: CASSESGSLFDYTF
D: TRBD2; size: many; J: TRBJ2-1; length: 16; V: TRBV4-2; DNA: TGTGCCAGCAGCCAAGACACGCGGGGGGGTTACAATGAGCAGTTCTTC; CDR3: CASSQDTRGGYNEQFF
D: -; size: many; J: TRBJ1-2; length: 11; V: TRBV29-1; DNA: TGCAGCGGGGGGACCTTCTATGGCTACACCTTC; CDR3: CSGGTFYGYTF
D: -; size: many; J: TRBJ2-3; length: 12; V: TRBV30; DNA: TGTGCCTGGAGTGTTCAGTTAGATACGCAGTATTTT; CDR3: CAWSVQLDTQYF
D: TRBD1; size: -; J: TRBJ2-7; length: 14; V: TRBV6-5; DNA: TGTGCCAGCAGCCCGGGACAGGGGAAATACGAGCAGTACTTC; CDR3: CASSPGQGKYEQYF
D: TRBD2; size: few; J: TRBJ2-5; length: 15; V: TRBV2; DNA: TGTGCCAGCAGCCGGGGGGACGGAACGCGCAAGACCCAGTACTTC; CDR3: CASSRGDGTRKTQYF
D: -; size: many; J: TRBJ1-1; length: 14; V: TRBV6-1; DNA: TGTGCCAGCAGTTCGACAGACGAGAACACTGAAGCTTTCTTT; CDR3: CASSSTDENTEAFF
D: -; size: many; J: TRBJ1-1; length: 12; V: TRBV30; DNA: TGTGCCTGGAGTCCGAGTAGGTCTGAAGCTTTCTTT; CDR3: CAWSPSRSEAFF
D: -; size: many; J: TRBJ2-3; length: 17; V: TRBV6-5; DNA: TGTGCCAGCAAGGATACCCCAGGTCCCCTTAGCACAGATACGCAGTATTTT; CDR3: CASKDTPGPLSTDTQYF
D: -; size: -; J: TRBJ2-5; length: 16; V: TRBV12-3/TRBV12-4; DNA: TGTGCCAGCAGTTTTCTCTGGGGGCGCAACCAAGAGACCCAGTACTTC; CDR3: CASSFLWGRNQETQYF
D: TRBD1; size: -; J: TRBJ2-7; length: 13; V: TRBV5-1; DNA: TGCGCCAGCAGCTTGACAGGGGTTGGCGAGCAGTACTTC; CDR3: CASSLTGVGEQYF
D: TRBD2; size: many; J: TRBJ2-3; length: 16; V: TRBV6-6; DNA: TGTGCCAGCAGTTACAAGCGGGGGGGTAGCACAGATACGCAGTATTTT; CDR3: CASSYKRGGSTDTQYF
D: -; size: -; J: TRBJ1-1; length: 13; V: TRBV6-2/TRBV6-3; DNA: TGTGCCAGCAGCTGGCGGAGGGGACGCGACGCTTTCTTT; CDR3: CASSWRRGRDAFF
D: TRBD1; size: many; J: TRBJ2-1; length: 14; V: TRBV7-3; DNA: TGTGCCAGCAGCTTAGGACAGGGGCACAATGAGCAGTTCTTC; CDR3: CASSLGQGHNEQFF
D: -; size: -; J: TRBJ2-3; length: 14; V: TRBV24-1; DNA: TGTGCCACCAGAGACAGCGGAGGGGCAGATACGCAGTATTTT; CDR3: CATRDSGGADTQYF
D: -; size: -; J: TRBJ1-2; length: 17; V: TRBV4-3; DNA: TGCGCCAGCAGCCAAACTATGGACCGAGAGTTTAACTATGGCTACACCTTC; CDR3: CASSQTMDREFNYGYTF
D: -; size: many; J: TRBJ1-2; length: 14; V: TRBV5-4; DNA: TGTGCCAGCAGCCTTCCGGGGGAGGGCTATGGCTACACCTTC; CDR3: CASSLPGEGYGYTF
D: -; size: many; J: TRBJ1-1; length: 13; V: TRBV9; DNA: TGTGCCAGCAGCGTAGTGGGGGGATCTGAAGCTTTCTTT; CDR3: CASSVVGGSEAFF
D: TRBD2; size: many; J: TRBJ2-3; length: 16; V: TRBV7-6; DNA: TGTGCCAGCAGCCGGGGTCCTAGCGGGGGCCCAGATACGCAGTATTTT; CDR3: CASSRGPSGGPDTQYF
D: -; size: -; J: TRBJ1-1; length: 14; V: TRBV9; DNA: TGTGCCAGCAGCGGCGACAGACTAATACCTGAAGCTTTCTTT; CDR3: CASSGDRLIPEAFF